These T cell receptor beta chains were read from a single sample in a study of blood T cell repertoires in COVID-19. Clones were sequenced by immunoSEQ multiplex PCR, and TCRdb holds only the in-frame ones, with some missing. This sample has hundreds of thousands of clones, with over 75% found just once. Sequencing used peripheral blood. The source of these receptors is a woman aged 55 to 70 with COVID-19, enrolled during active disease. The CDR3 runs from the conserved cysteine through the conserved F or W. A D gene is named only where the DNA matches it firmly. Size is omitted from some rows. Given values are once, few, many or a class for expanded clones.

v_call,j_call,d_call,clone_size,cdr3_nt,cdr3_aa
TRBV5-1,TRBJ1-1,TRBD1,-,TGCGCCAGCAGCTTTACAGGGGCCGAGAACACTGAAGCTTTCTTT,CASSFTGAENTEAFF
TRBV7-6,TRBJ2-5,-,-,TGTGCCAGCAGCCCGACCCTCAGCGCCATCCTACAAGAGACCCAGTACTTC,CASSPTLSAILQETQYF
TRBV19,TRBJ1-2,TRBD1,-,TGTGCCAGTAGTCAATTAAAACTAAACACAGGGGGAGATGGCTACACCTTC,CASSQLKLNTGGDGYTF
TRBV10-2,TRBJ2-3,TRBD2,-,TGCGCCAGCAGTGGAGAGCGGGGGGGCGGAGATACGCAGTATTTT,CASSGERGGGDTQYF
TRBV6-5,TRBJ2-2,TRBD1,-,TGTGCCAGCAGTTCCACACGGGCACAGGGGACCGGGGAGCTGTTTTTT,CASSSTRAQGTGELFF
TRBV19,TRBJ2-6,-,-,TGTGCCAGTAGTAGGACAGCGAACTCTGGGGCCAACGTCCTGACTTTC,CASSRTANSGANVLTF
TRBV3-1/TRBV3-2,TRBJ1-1,TRBD1,-,TGTGCCAGCAGCCAAGGGGACAGGGGGTTTGAAGCTTTCTTT,CASSQGDRGFEAFF
TRBV5-1,TRBJ2-5,TRBD2,-,TGCGCCAGCAGCTTTACTAGCGGGGGGGACCAAGAGACCCAGTACTTC,CASSFTSGGDQETQYF
TRBV19,TRBJ2-5,TRBD1,-,TGTGCCAGTAGAGAGGGGACAGTCCAAGAGACCCAGTACTTC,CASREGTVQETQYF
TRBV5-1,TRBJ1-1,TRBD1,once,TGCGCCAGCAGCTTGACCAGGGGGCAGGGCTCAGCTTTCTTT,CASSLTRGQGSAFF
TRBV7-3,TRBJ2-3,TRBD1,-,TGTGCCAGCAGCTCTCCGGGACAGGGGGCTGATACGCAGTATTTT,CASSSPGQGADTQYF
TRBV10-3,TRBJ2-3,TRBD1,once,TGTGCCATCAGTGAGCCGACAGGGGGCAGGACAGATACGCAGTATTTT,CAISEPTGGRTDTQYF
TRBV18,TRBJ1-2,TRBD1,-,TGTGCCAGCTCACCAACGCGGGACAGAGCTAACTATGGCTACACCTTC,CASSPTRDRANYGYTF
TRBV7-9,TRBJ1-6,-,-,TGTGCCAGCAGCCCAGGTCTGAGCTCCTATAATTCACCCCTCCACTTT,CASSPGLSSYNSPLHF
TRBV4-1,TRBJ2-7,TRBD1,once,TGCGCCAGCAGCCAAGGGGCTGACAGGGCGATTCTAAACGAGCAGTACTTC,CASSQGADRAILNEQYF
TRBV11-2,TRBJ2-1,TRBD2,-,TGTGCCAGCAGCTCGACTAGCGGAGGGTGGAATGAGCAGTTCTTC,CASSSTSGGWNEQFF
TRBV6-2/TRBV6-3,TRBJ1-1,-,-,TGTGCCAGCAGTTACTCCTCAGGGGTTACTGAAGCTTTCTTT,CASSYSSGVTEAFF
TRBV5-1,TRBJ1-1,-,-,TGCGCCAGCAGCTTGGTCGGGAGTCCCGCTAACACTGAAGCTTTCTTT,CASSLVGSPANTEAFF
TRBV7-8,TRBJ1-2,TRBD1,-,TGTGCCAGCAGCTTCCTCCTTACCCGGGACAGGGGAGACGGCTACACCTTC,CASSFLLTRDRGDGYTF
TRBV28,TRBJ2-7,-,-,TGTGCCAGCAGTTTACTCCCGGCAAGCGGTTACGAGCAGTACTTC,CASSLLPASGYEQYF
TRBV11-1,TRBJ2-1,-,-,TGTGCCAGCAGTAGATATTCCTACAATGAGCAGTTCTTC,CASSRYSYNEQFF
TRBV20-1,TRBJ2-1,-,-,TGCAGTGCTACTGGTAGCAATGAGCAGTTCTTC,CSATGSNEQFF
TRBV7-3,TRBJ2-5,TRBD2,-,TGTGCCAGCAGCTCTGGACTAGCGGGGGTTCCACAAGAGACCCAGTACTTC,CASSSGLAGVPQETQYF
TRBV19,TRBJ1-1,TRBD1,-,TGTGCCAGTAGTTTCGACAGGGGGACCGAAGCTTTCTTT,CASSFDRGTEAFF
TRBV7-3,TRBJ1-1,-,once,TGTGCCAGCAGCCGCCAGGGTGTCACTGAAGCTTTCTTT,CASSRQGVTEAFF
TRBV7-9,TRBJ1-1,-,-,TGTGCCAGCAGCTTACGGGCACAGGGGAACACTGAAGCTTTCTTT,CASSLRAQGNTEAFF
TRBV6-5,TRBJ1-3,-,once,TGTGCCAGCAGACCACGGGGGGGAAACACCATATATTTT,CASRPRGGNTIYF
TRBV7-6,TRBJ2-1,-,-,TGTGCCAGCAGCTTAGAGCTGGAGCAGTTCTTC,CASSLELEQFF
TRBV6-5,TRBJ1-4,-,-,TGTGCCAGCAGTTATTCGACAGGTGAAAAACTGTTTTTT,CASSYSTGEKLFF
TRBV11-2,TRBJ1-5,-,-,TGTGCCAGCAGCTTAGATGGGTTCCAGGATCAGCCCCAGCATTTT,CASSLDGFQDQPQHF
TRBV19,TRBJ2-7,-,-,TGTGCCAGTAGGGGGACATCGAGCTCCTACGAGCAGTACTTC,CASRGTSSSYEQYF